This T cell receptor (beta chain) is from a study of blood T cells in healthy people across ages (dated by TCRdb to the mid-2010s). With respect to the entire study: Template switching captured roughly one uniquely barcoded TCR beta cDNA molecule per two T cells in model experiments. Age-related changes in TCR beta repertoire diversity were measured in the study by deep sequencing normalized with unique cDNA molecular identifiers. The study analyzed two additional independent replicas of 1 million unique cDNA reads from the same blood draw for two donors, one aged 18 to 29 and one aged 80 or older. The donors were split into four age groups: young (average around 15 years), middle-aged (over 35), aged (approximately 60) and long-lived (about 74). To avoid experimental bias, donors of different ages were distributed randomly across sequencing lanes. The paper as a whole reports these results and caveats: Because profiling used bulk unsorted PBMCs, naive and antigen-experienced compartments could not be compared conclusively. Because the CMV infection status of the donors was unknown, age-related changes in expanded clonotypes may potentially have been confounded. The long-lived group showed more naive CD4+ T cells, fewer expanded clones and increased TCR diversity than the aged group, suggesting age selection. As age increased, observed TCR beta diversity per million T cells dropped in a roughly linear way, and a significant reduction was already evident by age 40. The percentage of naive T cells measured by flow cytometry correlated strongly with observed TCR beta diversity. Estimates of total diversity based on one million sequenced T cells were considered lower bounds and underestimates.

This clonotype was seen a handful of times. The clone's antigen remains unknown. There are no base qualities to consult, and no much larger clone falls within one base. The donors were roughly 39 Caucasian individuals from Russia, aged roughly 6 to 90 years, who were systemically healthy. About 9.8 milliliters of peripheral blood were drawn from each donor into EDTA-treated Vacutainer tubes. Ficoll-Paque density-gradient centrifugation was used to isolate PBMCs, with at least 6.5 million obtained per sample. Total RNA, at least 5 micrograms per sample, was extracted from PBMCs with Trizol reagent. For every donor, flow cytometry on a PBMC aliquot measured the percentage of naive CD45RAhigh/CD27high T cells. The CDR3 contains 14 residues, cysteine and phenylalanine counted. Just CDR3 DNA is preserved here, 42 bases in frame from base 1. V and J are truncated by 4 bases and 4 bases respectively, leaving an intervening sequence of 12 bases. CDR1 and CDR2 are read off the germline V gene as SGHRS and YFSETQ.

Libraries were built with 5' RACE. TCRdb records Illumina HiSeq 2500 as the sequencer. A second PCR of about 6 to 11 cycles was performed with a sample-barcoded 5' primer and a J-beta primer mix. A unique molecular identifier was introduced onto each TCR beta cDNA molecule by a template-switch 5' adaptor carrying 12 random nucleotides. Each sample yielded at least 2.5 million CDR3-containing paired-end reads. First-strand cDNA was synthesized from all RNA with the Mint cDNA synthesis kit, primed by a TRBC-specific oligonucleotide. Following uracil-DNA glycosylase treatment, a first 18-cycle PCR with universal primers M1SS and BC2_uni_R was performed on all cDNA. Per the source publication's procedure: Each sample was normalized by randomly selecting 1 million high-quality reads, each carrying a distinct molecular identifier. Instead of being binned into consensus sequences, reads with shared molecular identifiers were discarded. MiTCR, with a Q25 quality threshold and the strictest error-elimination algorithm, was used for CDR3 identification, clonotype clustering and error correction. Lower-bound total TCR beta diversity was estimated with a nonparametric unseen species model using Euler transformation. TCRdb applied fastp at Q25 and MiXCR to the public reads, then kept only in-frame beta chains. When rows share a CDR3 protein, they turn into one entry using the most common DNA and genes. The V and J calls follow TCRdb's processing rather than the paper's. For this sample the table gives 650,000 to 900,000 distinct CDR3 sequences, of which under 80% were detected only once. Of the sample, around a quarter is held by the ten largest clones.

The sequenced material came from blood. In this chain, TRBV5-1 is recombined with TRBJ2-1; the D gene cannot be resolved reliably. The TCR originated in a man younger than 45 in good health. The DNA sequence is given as TGCGCCAGCAGCGCGGCGGCAACGTACAATGAGCAGTTCTTC. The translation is CASSAAATYNEQFF.